The sample holds many counts of the clone carrying this TCR beta chain. The antigen is undetermined. The CDR3 has 17 amino acids. Germline V gene data show CDR1 as SGHVS and CDR2 as FQNEAQ. Trimming cost V 5 bases and J 3 bases; bases outside gene matches: 11. TCRdb independently ran MiXCR on the reads; one entry per CDR3 protein. The sample has about 770,000 distinct CDR3 sequences, 29% seen once. The sample originates from a study of T cell repertoires in cytomegalovirus infection. Across the whole study: Newly reported HLA-C-restricted and thoroughly characterized HLA-B-restricted CMV epitopes were employed. Findings and caveats of the study: Based on cumulative public TCR beta family frequency, carriers of CMV plus the relevant HLA were identified.

Sequenced here: cultured CD8+ T cells from PBMCs, sampled from culture after CMV antigen stimulation. The clonotype originates from a human donor in good health (CMV status not recorded). Some clones in this sample may be carry-over from other donors' samples. The rearrangement joins TRBV7-8 to TRBJ2-2; 8 bases line up with TRBD2. CDR3: CASSPGKGLGDTGELFF. The CDR3 nucleotides are TGTGCCAGCAGCCCCGGCAAGGGACTAGGGGACACCGGGGAGCTGTTTTTT.